These T cell receptor beta chains were read from a single sample in a study of shared clonotypes between healthy human individuals. The method was immunoSEQ multiplex PCR; TCRdb's version includes in-frame clones alone and lacks a portion of them. Of 80,000 to 100,000 clones listed, roughly three quarters were seen once; the top ten hold approximately 55%. Sequenced sample: memory CD8+ T cells sorted from blood. The receptor source for this set is a young man in good health. The CDR3 runs from the conserved cysteine through the conserved F or W.

J | V | length | CDR3
TRBJ2-6 | TRBV27 | 16 | CASSLVGGSGANVLTF
TRBJ1-1 | TRBV20-1 | 10 | CREGDTEAFF
TRBJ1-5 | TRBV5-4 | 15 | CASSLGGRADQPQHF
TRBJ2-7 | TRBV5-4 | 16 | CASSLRGGSGSYEQYF
TRBJ2-1 | TRBV5-1 | 17 | CASSLGQGTSSYNEQFF
TRBJ2-1 | TRBV5-1 | 15 | CASSTTDSPYNEQFF
TRBJ2-3 | TRBV4-3 | 17 | CASSQRLAGELGDTQYF
TRBJ2-5 | TRBV25-1 | 14 | CASGAGQRIETQYF
TRBJ1-1 | TRBV11-1 | 12 | CASSYENTEAFF
TRBJ2-2 | TRBV5-1 | 12 | CASRINTGELFF
TRBJ2-2 | TRBV6-4 | 15 | CASSDSSGSTGELFF
TRBJ2-1 | TRBV5-1 | 14 | CATALEVNYNEQFF
TRBJ2-3 | TRBV4-1 | 16 | CASSQRTITTTDTQYF
TRBJ2-3 | TRBV10-3 | 17 | CAISDRAASGNTDTQYF
TRBJ2-7 | TRBV27 | 15 | CASSLWAGDSYEQYF
TRBJ2-3 | TRBV28 | 13 | CASSLPGTDTQYF
TRBJ2-2 | TRBV6-1 | 14 | CASTAPIDTGELFF
TRBJ1-1 | TRBV7-6 | 14 | CASSLSSGGTEAFF
TRBJ2-3 | TRBV13 | 19 | CASSLVPPSYREGGDTQYF
TRBJ1-5 | TRBV2 | 14 | CASSSGTANQPQHF
TRBJ2-7 | TRBV5-1 | 16 | CASSLMAGGARGEQYF
TRBJ2-1 | TRBV25-1 | 13 | CASCGRGNGEQFF
TRBJ2-1 | TRBV19 | 14 | CASSIQASYNEQFF
TRBJ2-5 | TRBV7-9 | 15 | CASSLVGLAGGLEYF
TRBJ2-3 | TRBV7-2 | 17 | CASSLAPGSSHMNTQYF
TRBJ1-1 | TRBV6-6 | 16 | CASSYSPGQGNTEAFF
TRBJ2-1 | TRBV5-4 | 16 | CASSLDLTGEYNEQFF
TRBJ2-5 | TRBV4-1 | 14 | CASSRSATKETQYF
TRBJ2-3 | TRBV7-9 | 18 | CASSRARTSGASTDTQYF
TRBJ1-5 | TRBV11-2 | 17 | CASSLDPTGGGNQPQHF